This entry lists 31 T cell receptor beta chains sequenced from one sample in a study of untreated major depressive disorder. Only in-frame clones appear in the TCRdb table, and some are missing; sequencing was by immunoSEQ multiplex PCR. The sample consists of fewer than 25,000 clones, 85% to 90% of them appearing once. Input material: CD4+ T cells from PBMCs. The receptors shown here come from a woman in her 30s in good health.

In this sample, this clone turned up a few times. The V and J genes are TRBV25-1 and TRBJ1-6; no definite D call. The germline gives CDR1 MGHDK, CDR2 SYGVNS. Trimming stripped 1 base from V and 14 bases from J, with 12 bases between. The CDR3 sequence is 13 residues long. As DNA, the CDR3 is TGTGCCAGCAGTGAATCGACGGGAAGGGCCCTCCACTTT. The encoded protein is CASSESTGRALHF.

The V and J genes are TRBV25-1 and TRBJ1-1; D gene uncertain. Trimming cost V 4 bases and J 4 bases, with 10 bases left between them. CDR3 length: 13 amino acids. Germline assignment: CDR1 MGHDK and CDR2 SYGVNS. The CDR3 DNA is TGTGCCAGCAGTGTTACTCAGAGCACTGAAGCTTTCTTT. Translating it yields CASSVTQSTEAFF.

The V gene is TRBV7-2, the J gene TRBJ2-3; no clear D gene. Germline CDR1 is SGHTA and CDR2 is FQGNSA. The CDR3 sequence is 13 residues long. Deletions cut 10 bases from V and 1 base from J, with 12 bases between. CDR3: CANLKWGTDTQYF. CDR3 coding DNA: TGTGCCAACCTTAAGTGGGGCACAGATACGCAGTATTTT.

In DNA, the CDR3 is TGTGCCAGCAGTGGAGACAGCCCTGGAAACACCATATATTTT. This sequence encodes CASSGDSPGNTIYF. The V and J genes are TRBV2 and TRBJ1-3; perhaps TRBD1 as D (5 bases). Germline CDR1 reads SNHLY; CDR2 reads FYNNEI. CDR3 size: 14 residues. Trimming shortened V by 4 bases and J by 2 bases, and 9 bases separated the two germline ends.

This clone was seen a few times. This chain uses TRBV20-1 with TRBJ1-5; D is unclear. Trimming pared 1 base from V and 8 bases from J, leaving 6 bases between. This CDR3 spans 11 amino acids. Germline CDR1 DFQATT, CDR2 SNEGSKA (reference sequence). The CDR3 DNA reads as TGCAGTGCTAGAGTGGCGGAGCCCCAGCATTTT. It specifies CSARVAEPQHF.

This clone was counted a single time. The rearrangement joins TRBV9 to TRBJ2-1; 9 bases agree with TRBD1. The trim removed 4 bases at V and 8 bases at J, leaving 13 bases unmatched. CDR3 length: 16 residues. CDR1 SGDLS and CDR2 YYNGEE come from the germline V gene. CDR3 bases: TGTGCCAGCAGCCCGCATCCGGGACAGGGATCCGATGAGCAGTTCTTC. It codes for CASSPHPGQGSDEQFF.

This chain joins TRBV2 and TRBJ2-2; D unresolved. V gave up 3 bases and J gave up 4 bases, with 6 bases separating them. This CDR3 spans 13 amino acids. CDR1 SNHLY and CDR2 FYNNEI come from the germline V gene. In nucleotides, the CDR3 is TGTGCCAGCAGTGAGACAAGCACCGGGGAGCTGTTTTTT. This encodes CASSETSTGELFF.

This chain connects TRBV30 to TRBJ2-1, with D unclear. The CDR3 runs 10 residues. The V gene's germline CDR1 is GTSNPN and CDR2 SVGIG (reference sequence). V was pared by 1 base and J by 5 bases, with 0 bases between. In DNA, the CDR3 is TGTGCCTGGAGTGACAATGAGCAGTTCTTC. It specifies CAWSDNEQFF. The full variable domain, with the rest looked up from reference TRBV30 and TRBJ2-1, is SQTIHQWPATLVQPVGSPLSLECTVEGTSNPNLYWYRQAAGRGLQLLFYSVGIGQISSEVPQNLSASRPQDRQFILSSKKLLLSDSGFYLCAWSDNEQFFGPGTRLTVL.

This clone was picked up a small number of times. This sequence joins TRBV2 and TRBJ1-5; TRBD1 agrees at 8 bases. Germline lookup yields CDR1 SNHLY and CDR2 FYNNEI. This CDR3 spans 15 amino acids. The junction had 6 bases not matched to a gene; V was cut back by 2 bases and J by 6 bases. CDR3 residues: CASSESGRGLQPQHF. CDR3 DNA: TGTGCCAGCAGTGAAAGCGGCAGGGGGCTTCAGCCCCAGCATTTT.

The chain joins TRBV7-6 to TRBJ2-1, with D possibly matching TRBD1 (5 bases). CDR1 SGHVS and CDR2 FNYEAQ come from the germline V gene. Deletions cut 5 bases from V and 4 bases from J, with 12 bases between. The CDR3 covers 14 residues. The CDR3 region has the DNA TGTGCCAGCAGCCCAGGGAATCTATACAATGAGCAGTTCTTC. Amino acid sequence: CASSPGNLYNEQFF.

On this clone itself: The junction and the germline gene differ at one end; a read error may be behind it. The chain combines TRBV6-1 with TRBJ2-7; 8 bases fit TRBD1. The CDR3 loop spans 13 amino acids. Per germline, CDR1 MNHNS and CDR2 SASEGT. The CDR3 region has the DNA TGTGCCAGCAGGCTCGACCAGGGACAGGCCGGGGACTTC. Protein sequence: CASRLDQGQAGDF.

The V gene is TRBV7-3, the J gene TRBJ2-1; D gene ambiguous. The CDR3 extends over 14 amino acids. V was clipped by 1 base and J by 6 bases, with 10 bases between them. Germline lookup yields CDR1 SGHTA and CDR2 FQGTGA. This CDR3 is CASSLSPYPNEQFF. As DNA, the CDR3 is TGTGCCAGCAGCTTAAGTCCCTATCCCAATGAGCAGTTCTTC.

This rearrangement joins TRBV2 to TRBJ2-7, with 7 bases identical to TRBD1. The CDR3 is 14 amino acids. The ends lost 4 bases at V and 6 bases at J; junction bases unmatched: 9. The germline gives CDR1 SNHLY, CDR2 FYNNEI. The DNA for the CDR3 is TGTGCCAGCAGTGCCTCTAGGACAGGAGTCGAGCAGTACTTC. Protein sequence: CASSASRTGVEQYF.

The chain has TRBV9 and TRBJ2-1; 10 nucleotides match TRBD2. This CDR3 region has 15 residues. Per germline, CDR1 SGDLS and CDR2 YYNGEE. The trim removed 5 bases at V and 8 bases at J, leaving 10 bases unmatched. This CDR3 reads CASSEREGFQDEQFF. In DNA form, the CDR3 reads TGTGCCAGCAGTGAGCGGGAGGGTTTTCAGGATGAGCAGTTCTTC.

The chain employs TRBV9 and TRBJ2-4; TRBD2 agrees at 7 bases. CDR3 length: 15 residues. J was trimmed by 6 bases and V by 4 bases; bases with no gene match: 10. Germline V lookup: CDR1 SGDLS, CDR2 YYNGEE. DNA of the CDR3: TGTGCCAGCAGCCAAGGCGAGCTAGCGGTAAACATTCAGTACTTC. It translates to CASSQGELAVNIQYF. Full variable domain (missing parts from reference TRBV9 and TRBJ2-4): DSGVTQTPKHLITATGQRVTLRCSPRSGDLSVYWYQQSLDQGLQFLIQYYNGEERAKGNILERFSAQQFPDLHSELNLSSLELGDSALYFCASSQGELAVNIQYFGAGTRLSVL.

This rearrangement joins TRBV11-3 to TRBJ2-3; 8 bases match TRBD2. V gave up 5 bases and J gave up 5 bases; unmatched junction bases: 3. Germline CDR1 is SGHNT and CDR2 is YENEEA. CDR3 size: 13 residues. The CDR3 DNA reads TGTGCCAGCAGCAAGAGCGGGAGAGATACGCAGTATTTT. This translates into CASSKSGRDTQYF. Full variable domain (remainder filled in from reference TRBV11-3 and TRBJ2-3): EAGVVQSPRYKIIEKKQPVAFWCNPISGHNTLYWYLQNLGQGPELLIRYENEEAVDDSQLPKDRFSAERLKGVDSTLKIQPAELGDSAVYLCASSKSGRDTQYFGPGTRLTVL.

A single count supports this clone. The V gene is TRBV7-2, the J gene TRBJ1-2; no firm D call. This CDR3 has 12 amino acids. V was pared by 1 base and J by 5 bases, with 5 bases between. CDR1 is SGHTA, CDR2 FQGNSA, per germline. The CDR3 spells CASSLDRYGYTF. The CDR3, as DNA: TGTGCCAGCAGCTTAGACAGATATGGCTACACCTTC.

The chain combines TRBV7-6 with TRBJ2-7, with 9 bases fitting TRBD2. The CDR3 consists of 15 residues. From germline, CDR1 is SGHVS and CDR2 FNYEAQ. V lost 3 bases, J lost 3 bases, and 6 bases stayed unmatched. For the CDR3, the DNA is TGTGCCAGCAGCTTCCGCGGGAGGGGTTACTACGAGCAGTACTTC. As protein: CASSFRGRGYYEQYF.

This chain uses TRBV18 with TRBJ2-1, with D maybe TRBD2 (5 bases). This CDR3 contains 15 residues. Per germline, CDR1 KGHSH and CDR2 LQKENI. The V gene lost 0 bases and the J gene lost 6 bases, with 12 bases spanning the gap. In nucleotides, the CDR3 is TGTGCCAGCTCACCACCGACGGGAATCGTCAATGAGCAGTTCTTC. Translated: CASSPPTGIVNEQFF.

V and J are TRBV5-1 and TRBJ2-3; tentative D call: TRBD2 (5 bases). The germline V gene encodes CDR1 SGHRS and CDR2 YFSETQ. This CDR3 is built from 16 residues. The V and J ends lost 4 bases and 5 bases respectively, with 20 bases between them. CDR3 DNA sequence: TGCGCCAGCAGCCCCCGGGGAGCGGAGGTTGGAGATACGCAGTATTTT. It codes for CASSPRGAEVGDTQYF.

CDR3 bases: TGCGCCAGCAGGCTTACCCCAGGGGTGGCAGATACGCAGTATTTT. Protein: CASRLTPGVADTQYF. This sequence joins TRBV5-1 and TRBJ2-3, with D possibly matching TRBD1 (6 bases). The germline V gene encodes CDR1 SGHRS and CDR2 YFSETQ. Trimming pared 5 bases from V and 4 bases from J, leaving 17 bases between. CDR3 length: 15 amino acids.

The V and J genes are TRBV7-9 and TRBJ2-7, with 9 bases that match TRBD1. This CDR3 has 15 residues. V dropped 4 bases and J dropped 4; count of bases not matched to a gene: 8. Germline V gene data show CDR1 as SEHNR and CDR2 as FQNEAQ (reference sequence). The CDR3 DNA reads as TGTGCCAGCAGCTGGCACCGGGACAGGGCTTACGAGCAGTACTTC. This gives the protein CASSWHRDRAYEQYF.

The rearrangement links TRBV30 to TRBJ1-5; no reliable D call. The CDR3 is 13 residues long. Germline V gene data show CDR1 as GTSNPN and CDR2 as SVGIG (reference sequence). The ends were cut back, 3 bases at V and 3 bases at J, with 9 bases in the middle. Written as DNA, the CDR3 is TGTGCCTGGAGAGGTCTCAACAATCAGCCCCAGCATTTT. Protein sequence: CAWRGLNNQPQHF.

V and J are TRBV6-5 and TRBJ1-6; D call uncertain. The CDR3 consists of 15 residues. V shed 6 bases and J shed 4 bases, with 13 bases lying between them. Germline V gives CDR1 MNHEY, CDR2 SVGAGI. The CDR3 DNA sequence: TGTGCCAGCAGCCTCGCCCTGGCATATAATTCACCCCTCCACTTT. Protein: CASSLALAYNSPLHF.

As regards this clone: Other nucleotide sequences from this sample produce the same CDR3. The chain has TRBV29-1 and TRBJ2-7, with D perhaps matching TRBD1 (5 bases). Germline V lookup: CDR1 SQVTM, CDR2 ANQGSEA. The CDR3 length is 12 residues. Trimming left V 4 bases short and J 2 bases short, with 9 bases between. The CDR3 sequence: CSVATATYEQYF. CDR3 in DNA: TGCAGCGTTGCGACAGCCACCTACGAGCAGTACTTC.

This clone came up a few times. The gene calls are TRBV4-3 and TRBJ2-2; 7 nucleotides match TRBD1. There are 18 residues in the CDR3. V gave up 4 bases and J gave up 2 bases; unmatched junction bases: 13. The germline V gene encodes CDR1 LGHNA and CDR2 YSLEER. The CDR3 coding sequence is TGCGCCAGCAGCCGGAAGATTGGGGACAGCACTAACACCGGGGAGCTGTTTTTT. This codes for CASSRKIGDSTNTGELFF.

This clone has a handful of counts. The chain links TRBV2 to TRBJ1-5; TRBD1 might be the D (6 bases). Trimming left V 5 bases short and J 5 bases short, with 19 bases between. Germline CDR1 SNHLY, CDR2 FYNNEI. This CDR3 has 16 residues. This CDR3 is CASSPQWSGADQPQHF. CDR3 in DNA: TGTGCCAGCAGTCCCCAGTGGTCAGGGGCCGATCAGCCCCAGCATTTT.

The chain carries TRBV7-2 and TRBJ2-4, with D uncertain. The CDR3 runs 17 residues. CDR1 and CDR2 (germline): SGHTA, FQGNSA. Trimming left V 5 bases short and J 1 base short, with 18 bases between. The CDR3 coding sequence is TGTGCCAGCAGCCCTCGACTGGAAATGGGGGCCAAAAACATTCAGTACTTC. It translates to CASSPRLEMGAKNIQYF.

In its sample, this clone was seen once. This chain joins TRBV19 and TRBJ1-1, with a possible D match to TRBD1 (5 bases). The CDR3 is 14 amino acids. Trimming took off 1 base at V and 2 bases at J, with 8 bases between the two ends. Germline V lookup: CDR1 LNHDA, CDR2 SQIVND (reference sequence). DNA of the CDR3: TGTGCCAGTAGTATAGGGACACTTAACACTGAAGCTTTCTTT. This codes for CASSIGTLNTEAFF.

The chain couples TRBV6-5 to TRBJ1-6; a possible D gene is TRBD1 (5 bases). The ends were cut back, 6 bases at V and 6 bases at J, with 15 bases in the middle. CDR1 and CDR2 from the germline V gene are MNHEY and SVGAGI. The CDR3 length is 15 residues. CDR3 region: CASSREGALNSPLHF. DNA of the CDR3: TGTGCCAGCAGCCGAGAAGGGGCTCTTAATTCACCCCTCCACTTT.

This rearrangement joins TRBV5-4 to TRBJ1-1; 8 positions agree with TRBD1. Trimming cost V 4 bases and J 3 bases; bases outside gene matches: 2. The CDR3 has 13 amino acids. CDR1 is SGHNT, CDR2 YYREEE, per germline (reference sequence). CDR3 loop: CASSADRDTEAFF. The CDR3 nucleotides read TGTGCCAGCAGCGCGGACAGGGACACTGAAGCTTTCTTT. The complete variable domain, with remaining parts taken from reference TRBV5-4 and TRBJ1-1, reads ETGVTQSPTHLIKTRGQQVTLRCSSQSGHNTVSWYQQALGQGPQFIFQYYREEENGRGNFPPRFSGLQFPNYSSELNVNALELDDSALYLCASSADRDTEAFFGQGTRLTVV.